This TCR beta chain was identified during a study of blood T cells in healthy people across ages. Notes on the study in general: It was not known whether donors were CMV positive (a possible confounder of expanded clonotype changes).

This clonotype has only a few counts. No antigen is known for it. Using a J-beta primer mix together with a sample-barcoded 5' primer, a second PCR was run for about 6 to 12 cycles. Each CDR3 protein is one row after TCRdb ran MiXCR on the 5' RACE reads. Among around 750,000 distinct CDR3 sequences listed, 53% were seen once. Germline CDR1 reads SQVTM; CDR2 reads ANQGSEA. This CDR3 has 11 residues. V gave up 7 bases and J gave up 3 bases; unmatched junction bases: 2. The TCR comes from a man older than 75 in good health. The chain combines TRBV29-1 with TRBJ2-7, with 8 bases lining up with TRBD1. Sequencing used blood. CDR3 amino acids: CSGGTGYEQYF. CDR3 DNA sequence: TGCAGCGGGGGGACAGGCTACGAGCAGTACTTC.